This T cell receptor (beta chain) is drawn from a study of identical twins. General study points: Conclusions leaned on cross-sectional statistical analysis and did not track the same donors over time.

TCRdb independently ran MiXCR on the 5' RACE reads; one entry per CDR3 protein. The sample comprises around 510,000 distinct CDR3 sequences, approximately 15% of which are singletons, and approximately 1% rests with the top ten. A single count supports this clonotype. No antigen is known for it. Germline V lookup: CDR1 SGHAT, CDR2 FQNNGV. The CDR3 has 14 residues. The V gene end was trimmed by 1 base and the J gene end by 9 bases; junction bases not matched to a gene: 5. These data were likewise used in another study, on yellow fever vaccine responses in identical twins.

The sequenced sample consisted of CD4+ T cells sorted from blood. This sequence originates from a woman aged 18-30 years in good health. The gene calls are TRBV11-2 and TRBJ2-1, with 8 positions matching TRBD1. The CDR3 DNA reads as TGTGCCAGCAGCTTAGCTGCAGGGGGCCTTGAGCAGTTCTTC. Amino acid sequence: CASSLAAGGLEQFF. The full variable domain, completed using reference TRBV11-2 and TRBJ2-1, is EAGVAQSPRYKIIEKRQSVAFWCNPISGHATLYWYQQILGQGPKLLIQFQNNGVVDDSQLPKDRFSAERLKGVDSTLKIQPAKLEDSAVYLCASSLAAGGLEQFFGPGTRLTVL.